This TCR beta chain derives from a study of CD8 T cells in ankylosing spondylitis. This clonotype was seen many times. The J segment lost 4 bases and the V segment lost 6 bases, leaving 5 bases of the junction unmatched. The CDR3 runs 14 residues. The germline V gene has CDR1 MNHEY and CDR2 SMNVEV (reference sequence). One entry per CDR3 protein results from TCRdb running MiXCR on the 5' RACE reads. This table holds around 250,000 distinct CDR3 sequences, around 11% found once. The chain has TRBV27 and TRBJ2-1; 8 nucleotides line up with TRBD2. The sample taken for sequencing was blood, either unsorted or a sorted T cell fraction (not recorded which). The source is a male donor with ankylosing spondylitis or in good health (not recorded which). CDR3 bases: TGTGCCAGCAGCATGGGACTAGTGTACAATGAGCAGTTCTTC. This sequence encodes CASSMGLVYNEQFF.